The source of this T cell receptor beta chain is a study of blood T cells in healthy people across ages. PCR was performed a second time for 7 to 11 cycles using a sample-barcoded 5' primer and a J-beta primer mix. TCRdb reprocessed the 5' RACE reads with MiXCR, giving one entry per CDR3 protein. The sample has 700,000 or so distinct CDR3 sequences, around 43% seen once. There are 15 residues in the CDR3. The germline gives CDR1 MNHNS, CDR2 SASEGT. Trimming shortened V by 0 bases and J by 3 bases, and 9 bases separated the two germline ends. This clonotype was sampled from a man aged 80 or over in good health. Input material: blood. The rearrangement joins TRBV6-1 to TRBJ1-5, with unresolved D. DNA of the CDR3: TGTGCCAGCAGTGAAGCTGGCGGGCTCAATCAGCCCCAGCATTTT. It specifies CASSEAGGLNQPQHF.